This T cell receptor (beta chain) was sequenced for a study of cytomegalovirus exposure and HLA in healthy donors. PCR primers comprised 60 Vbeta and 13 Jbeta primers. This table comes from immunoSEQ multiplex PCR, and its TCRdb copy is limited to in-frame clones, with some not included. The sample lists about 160,000 clones; 75% to 90% were seen once. V was trimmed by 8 bases and J by 4 bases, leaving 20 bases between them. In germline, CDR1 is GTSNPN, CDR2 SVGIG (reference sequence). CDR3 size: 14 residues. Study-wide findings and caveats: Immune exposure information comprised only CMV serostatus. The authors later linked a missense DCLRE1C variant to TCR beta V- and J-gene trimming. Previous analysis showed most TCR beta V segments were productive about 90% or about 30% of the time.

With respect to this clone: Antigen unknown.

Sequencing was carried out using PBMCs. This chain joins TRBV30 and TRBJ1-2, with D hard to call. This receptor was obtained from a woman between 18 and 29 years old in good health and CMV-seronegative. CDR3 loop: CAASPGIGPYGYTF. The CDR3, as DNA: TGTGCCGCTTCCCCCGGGATCGGGCCCTATGGCTACACCTTC. Together with reference TRBV30 and TRBJ1-2, the CDR3 gives the full variable domain: SQTIHQWPATLVQPVGSPLSLECTVEGTSNPNLYWYRQAAGRGLQLLFYSVGIGQISSEVPQNLSASRPQDRQFILSSKKLLLSDSGFYLCAASPGIGPYGYTFGSGTRLTVV.